One sample yielded the 9 T cell receptor beta chains listed below, sequenced in a study of CD8 T cells in ankylosing spondylitis. TCRdb re-called the 5' RACE reads with MiXCR, one entry per CDR3 protein. Here the sample spans about 220,000 distinct CDR3 sequences, 10% to 13% being singletons. Sequencing used blood, either unsorted or a sorted T cell fraction (not recorded which). The receptors derive from a male donor with ankylosing spondylitis or in good health (not recorded which).

There are a few counts of this clonotype. V usage is TRBV20-1 and J usage is TRBJ2-1; 7 bases are shared with TRBD2. The ends lost 1 base at V and 1 base at J; junction bases unmatched: 7. From germline, CDR1 is DFQATT and CDR2 SNEGSKA (reference sequence). The CDR3 covers 16 residues. In DNA, the CDR3 is TGCAGTGCTAGAGCCAGCGGGGTTCAGTCCTACAATGAGCAGTTCTTC. Translated, it gives CSARASGVQSYNEQFF.

This clonotype was counted many times. The gene calls are TRBV5-1 and TRBJ1-6; D call uncertain. The CDR3 has 14 residues. Germline values: CDR1 SGHRS, CDR2 YFSETQ. The V and J ends lost 2 bases and 9 bases respectively, with 12 bases between them. This chain's CDR3 is CASSFGTEASPLHF. In DNA form, the CDR3 reads TGCGCCAGCAGCTTTGGCACGGAGGCTTCACCCCTCCACTTT.

In its sample, this clonotype was seen a few times. The chain is built from TRBV28 and TRBJ2-7; 7 nucleotides agree with TRBD1. Germline V gene lookup returns CDR1 MDHEN and CDR2 SYDVKM. The J segment lost 9 bases and the V segment lost 2 bases, leaving 7 bases of the junction unmatched. This CDR3 region has 13 residues. CDR3 loop: CASSLADRARQYF. In DNA form, the CDR3 reads TGTGCCAGCAGTTTAGCCGACAGGGCTAGGCAGTACTTC.

This clonotype was detected a few times. The chain combines TRBV27 with TRBJ2-5, with TRBD1 matching over 8 bases. The CDR3 length is 14 residues. Trimming removed 3 bases from V and 3 bases from J; junction bases left unmatched: 3. Per germline, CDR1 MNHEY and CDR2 SMNVEV (reference sequence). The CDR3 reads CASSLYRGEETQYF. The CDR3 DNA is TGTGCCAGCAGTTTGTACAGGGGGGAAGAGACCCAGTACTTC.

This clonotype was found a few times. The chain joins TRBV7-2 to TRBJ2-3; the match to TRBD2 covers 9 bases. The trim removed 1 base at V and 5 bases at J, leaving 7 bases unmatched. Germline V gives CDR1 SGHTA, CDR2 FQGNSA. This CDR3 has 16 amino acids. The CDR3 loop reads CASSLGAGGPLDTQYF. CDR3 bases: TGTGCCAGCAGCTTAGGGGCGGGGGGGCCCCTAGATACGCAGTATTTT.

The table lists this clonotype with many counts. The chain has TRBV20-1 and TRBJ1-5, with D hard to call. V lost 2 bases and J 6 bases, leaving 23 bases between the germline ends. This CDR3 contains 17 residues. Germline CDR1 reads DFQATT; CDR2 reads SNEGSKA (reference sequence). Here the CDR3 reads CSARPPAELLKGQPQHF. CDR3 sequence (DNA): TGCAGTGCTAGACCCCCCGCTGAGTTATTAAAGGGTCAGCCCCAGCATTTT.

This clonotype was picked up many times. The chain combines TRBV20-1 with TRBJ2-1; 9 bases align to TRBD2. Germline lookup yields CDR1 DFQATT and CDR2 SNEGSKA (reference sequence). This CDR3 comprises 16 residues. With V trimmed by 0 bases and J by 6 bases, 9 bases remained unmatched. As DNA, the CDR3 is TGCAGTGCTAGAGATGCGGCTAGCGGGAACTTCAATGAGCAGTTCTTC. This translates into CSARDAASGNFNEQFF.

This clonotype occurred many times. The chain couples TRBV20-1 to TRBJ2-5, with D unclear. The CDR3 spans 12 residues. From germline, CDR1 is DFQATT and CDR2 SNEGSKA (reference sequence). Trimming took 8 bases from V and 2 from J, leaving 12 bases between them. The CDR3 DNA is TGCAGTCCCGTCCTAACGCAAGAGACCCAGTACTTC. Amino acids: CSPVLTQETQYF.

There are many counts of this clonotype. This chain links TRBV7-9 with TRBJ1-1; D remains ambiguous. Trimming pared 2 bases from V and 9 bases from J, leaving 13 bases between. Per the germline V gene, CDR1 is SEHNR and CDR2 is FQNEAQ (reference sequence). The CDR3 has 13 residues. CDR3 nucleotide sequence: TGTGCCAGCAGCTTAAACGGGGATGTGAAAGCTTTCTTT. This gives the protein CASSLNGDVKAFF.